The source of this T cell receptor beta chain is a study of blood T cell repertoires in COVID-19. Overall study: T cells, B-cell-depleted T cells, or PBMCs provided the cDNA or gDNA that served as material.

The CDR3 has 14 residues. The V end was cut by 0 bases, the J end by 10 bases, with 15 bases between. Per the germline V gene, CDR1 is LNHNV and CDR2 is YYDKDF (reference sequence). This clone appeared a few times. Assay: immunoSEQ multiplex PCR; the TCRdb copy retains only in-frame clones and omits some. The table lists some 55,000 clones, 60% to 80% of them singletons. The sequencing input was peripheral blood. The chain carries TRBV15 and TRBJ1-2, with D possibly being TRBD1 (5 bases). The TCR comes from a man aged 65 to 79 with active or convalescent COVID-19. The CDR3 DNA follows: TGTGCCACCAGCAGAGATTATCAGGGAAAAATCTACACCTTC. It is translated as CATSRDYQGKIYTF.